These 19 T cell receptor beta chains originate from one sample sequenced in a study of cytomegalovirus exposure and HLA in healthy donors. Primers included in the PCR were 60 Vbeta and 13 Jbeta primers. Profiling relied on immunoSEQ multiplex PCR, and the TCRdb table lists in-frame clones only, not all of them. The table lists some 210,000 clones, about four fifths of them singletons. Sequenced: PBMCs. The source is a woman aged 45-65 years in good health and CMV-seropositive.

This clone was counted between two and nine times. The V call is TRBV28, the J call TRBJ2-3; D gene uncertain. The germline V gene has CDR1 MDHEN and CDR2 SYDVKM. CDR3 length: 17 amino acids. V lost 4 bases to trimming and J lost 0 bases, with 17 bases between them. CDR3 nucleotides: TGTGCCAGCAGTTCACCTTTTCGTCTAACTAGCACAGATACGCAGTATTTT. It translates to CASSSPFRLTSTDTQYF.

CDR3 region: CAWAAGLAVSSTQYF. The CDR3 DNA sequence: TGTGCCTGGGCCGCCGGACTAGCGGTCTCGAGTACCCAGTACTTC. The chain joins TRBV30 to TRBJ2-5; 10 nucleotides line up with TRBD2. CDR3 length: 15 amino acids. The V segment lost 5 bases and the J segment 8 bases; nucleotides outside the gene matches: 14. The germline V gene encodes CDR1 GTSNPN and CDR2 SVGIG (reference sequence).

The rearrangement joins TRBV6-5 to TRBJ2-5; maybe TRBD1 (6 bases). The J call is uncertain, as TRBJ2-7 better fits the DNA end. There are 14 residues in the CDR3. CDR1 is MNHEY and CDR2 is SVGAGI in the germline V gene. CDR3 residues: CASRRVRGSYEQYF. CDR3 DNA sequence: TGTGCCAGCCGACGCGTCAGGGGCTCCTACGAGCAGTACTTC.

The sample holds one count of this clone. The chain is built from TRBV5-1 and TRBJ2-7; the D gene is possibly TRBD1 (5 bases). The CDR3 runs to 14 residues. Germline CDR1 reads SGHRS; CDR2 reads YFSETQ. Trimming removed 4 bases from V and 2 bases from J, with 13 bases in between. The CDR3 DNA is TGCGCCAGCAGCGCCGGTGGGGCTCCCTACGAGCAGTACTTC. Its protein is CASSAGGAPYEQYF. The whole variable domain, remainder taken from reference TRBV5-1 and TRBJ2-7, is KAGVTQTPRYLIKTRGQQVTLSCSPISGHRSVSWYQQTPGQGLQFLFEYFSETQRNKGNFPGRFSGRQFSNSRSEMNVSTLELGDSALYLCASSAGGAPYEQYFGPGTRLTVT.

The rearrangement uses TRBV19 and TRBJ2-4; TRBD1 aligns across 9 bases. The CDR3 loop spans 16 amino acids. V shed 4 bases, J shed 5 bases, and the junction held 9 bases outside the gene matches. The germline V gene encodes CDR1 LNHDA and CDR2 SQIVND (reference sequence). Here the CDR3 reads CASSTSTGGFQNIQYF. The CDR3 region has the DNA TGTGCCAGTAGTACGTCGACAGGGGGGTTCCAAAACATTCAGTACTTC.

The chain links TRBV7-2 to TRBJ1-5, with D hard to call. The CDR3 extends over 15 amino acids. CDR1 and CDR2 (germline): SGHTA, FQGNSA. Between the trimmed V and J ends, which lost 5 bases and 0 bases, there was a span of 11 bases. CDR3 region: CASSEDSYSNQPQHF. The CDR3 DNA is TGTGCCAGCAGCGAAGACTCTTATAGCAATCAGCCCCAGCATTTT.

This clone was counted a single time. V is TRBV10-1 and J is TRBJ2-1; D is unresolved. Looked up from germline, CDR1 is WNHNN and CDR2 is SYGVQD (reference sequence). The CDR3 extends over 14 amino acids. The V end was cut by 3 bases, the J end by 4 bases, with 10 bases between. The CDR3, as DNA: TGCGCCAGCAGTGATGCACGGAGATACAATGAGCAGTTCTTC. Its protein is CASSDARRYNEQFF.

This clone was counted only a few times. The chain recombines TRBV10-1 with TRBJ1-5; D perhaps matches TRBD1 (5 bases). The CDR3 loop spans 13 amino acids. The V and J ends lost 4 bases and 3 bases respectively, with 7 bases between them. Per germline, CDR1 WNHNN and CDR2 SYGVQD (reference sequence). As DNA, the CDR3 is TGCGCCAGCAGTGGACAGAACAATCAGCCCCAGCATTTT. This codes for CASSGQNNQPQHF.

CDR3 bases: TGCGCCAGCAGCAACACAGGGGCCTGGAACACTGAAGCTTTCTTT. As protein: CASSNTGAWNTEAFF. The chain combines TRBV5-1 with TRBJ1-1, with 7 positions matching TRBD1. The CDR3 extends over 15 amino acids. J was trimmed by 1 base and V by 4 bases; bases with no gene match: 7. Germline assignment: CDR1 SGHRS and CDR2 YFSETQ.

This chain links TRBV27 with TRBJ1-2; TRBD1 agrees at 7 bases. Germline V gene data show CDR1 as MNHEY and CDR2 as SMNVEV (reference sequence). Trimming removed 6 bases from V and 3 bases from J; junction bases left unmatched: 4. The CDR3 spans 13 residues. CDR3 nucleotide sequence: TGTGCCAGCAGCCCAACAGGGGACTATGGCTACACCTTC. Residues: CASSPTGDYGYTF.

This clone was observed a handful of times. The chain joins TRBV4-1 to TRBJ1-4; the D gene is possibly TRBD1 (5 bases). Germline values: CDR1 MGHRA, CDR2 YSYEKL. Deletions cut 2 bases from V and 12 bases from J, with 19 bases between. The CDR3 covers 15 residues. The CDR3 sequence: CASSQTGAKFGELFF. CDR3 in DNA: TGCGCCAGCAGCCAAACAGGCGCCAAGTTTGGGGAACTGTTTTTT.

This clone has a single count. This sequence joins TRBV5-1 and TRBJ2-1, with D possibly matching TRBD1 (8 bases). The V end was cut by 1 base, the J end by 12 bases, with 26 bases between. The germline V gene has CDR1 SGHRS and CDR2 YFSETQ. CDR3 length: 17 amino acids. Here the CDR3 reads CASSLSKGGGQAASQFF. The CDR3 DNA reads as TGCGCCAGCAGCTTGAGTAAGGGCGGGGGACAGGCTGCCTCGCAGTTCTTC.

The chain carries TRBV6-5 and TRBJ1-2; D gene uncertain. This CDR3 comprises 13 residues. Germline V gene sequence: CDR1 MNHEY, CDR2 SVGAGI. V gave up 5 bases and J gave up 2 bases, with 9 bases separating them. The CDR3 nucleotides read TGTGCCAGCAGTGCCGGGAAAAACTATGGCTACACCTTC. This sequence encodes CASSAGKNYGYTF.

This clone showed up just once. The chain uses TRBV5-5 and TRBJ1-2; D is unclear. Germline assignment: CDR1 SGHKS and CDR2 YYEKEE (reference sequence). V was pared by 0 bases and J by 8 bases, with 11 bases between. This CDR3 has 13 amino acids. The CDR3 DNA is TGTGCCAGCAGCTTGGAGACGACGGGGGGCTACACCTTC. Translated: CASSLETTGGYTF. Combining the CDR3 with reference TRBV5-5 and TRBJ1-2 gives the whole variable domain DAGVTQSPTHLIKTRGQQVTLRCSPISGHKSVSWYQQVLGQGPQFIFQYYEKEERGRGNFPDRFSARQFPNYSSELNVNALLLGDSALYLCASSLETTGGYTFGSGTRLTVV.

The chain has TRBV11-2 and TRBJ1-4; 7 nucleotides align to TRBD1. The trim removed 5 bases at V and 5 bases at J, leaving 5 bases unmatched. CDR3 length equals 14 residues. Germline V CDR1 and CDR2: SGHAT, FQNNGV. This chain's CDR3 is CASSQQGGNEKLFF. Here the CDR3 DNA reads TGTGCCAGCAGCCAGCAGGGGGGCAATGAAAAACTGTTTTTT.

The J gene is TRBJ1-2, the V gene TRBV4-3; a possible D gene is TRBD1 (5 bases). Germline CDR1 LGHNA, CDR2 YSLEER. The V end was cut by 2 bases, the J end by 8 bases, with 18 bases between. This CDR3 contains 15 residues. This chain's CDR3 is CASSQRMGPRGGYTF. The DNA of the CDR3 is TGCGCCAGCAGCCAAAGAATGGGGCCCCGCGGCGGCTACACCTTC.

This clone showed up just a few times. This chain connects TRBV5-6 to TRBJ1-2; D is uncertain. The germline gives CDR1 SGHDT, CDR2 YYEEEE. The germline V and J ends were trimmed by 2 bases and 4 bases, with 12 bases remaining between them. The CDR3 runs to 14 residues. This chain's CDR3 is CASSFSSAFYGYTF. The CDR3 region has the DNA TGTGCCAGCAGCTTTAGTTCCGCATTCTATGGCTACACCTTC.

This clone was picked up a small number of times. The J gene is TRBJ1-6, the V gene TRBV6-1; D not resolved. V was trimmed by 10 bases and J by 7 bases, leaving 17 bases between them. The CDR3 is 14 amino acids. The V gene's germline CDR1 is MNHNS and CDR2 SASEGT. The CDR3: CATIRPGWNSPLHF. CDR3 DNA sequence: TGTGCCACAATCCGGCCGGGGTGGAATTCACCCCTCCACTTT.

This sequence joins TRBV2 and TRBJ1-1, with no clear D. The CDR3 consists of 14 residues. V shed 7 bases and J shed 0 bases, with 12 bases lying between them. Germline CDR1 reads SNHLY; CDR2 reads FYNNEI. The CDR3 DNA follows: TGTGCCAGCACCGTAACAGAGCTGAACACTGAAGCTTTCTTT. It specifies CASTVTELNTEAFF.